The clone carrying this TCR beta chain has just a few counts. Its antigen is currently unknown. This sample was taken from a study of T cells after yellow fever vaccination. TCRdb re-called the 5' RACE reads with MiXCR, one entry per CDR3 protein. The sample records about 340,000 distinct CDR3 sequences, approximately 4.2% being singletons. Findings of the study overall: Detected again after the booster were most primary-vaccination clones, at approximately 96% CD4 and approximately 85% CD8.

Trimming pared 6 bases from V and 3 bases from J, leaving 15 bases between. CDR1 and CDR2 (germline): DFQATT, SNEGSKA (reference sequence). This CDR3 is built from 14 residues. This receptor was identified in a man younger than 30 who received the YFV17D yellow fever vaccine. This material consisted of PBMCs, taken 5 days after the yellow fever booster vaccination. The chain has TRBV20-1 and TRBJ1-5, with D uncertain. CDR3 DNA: TGCAGTGCGCTAGGTTACCAGATCAATCAGCCCCAGCATTTT. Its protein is CSALGYQINQPQHF.